This is a list of T cell receptor beta chains from one sample in a study of cytomegalovirus exposure and HLA in healthy donors. The data were produced by immunoSEQ multiplex PCR, yet TCRdb's version contains in-frame clones alone and is incomplete. The sample holds around 78,000 clones, less than 85% seen once. Sequencing was done on a sample of PBMCs. These receptors came from a male donor in good health and CMV-seronegative. Both conserved end residues are part of each CDR3. The order of the fields is J gene, V gene, CDR3 length, clone size, D gene, CDR3 DNA, CDR3 protein. D genes are given only for firm matches. Only part of the rows carry a size: once, few, many, or a class if the clone is expanded.

J: TRBJ1-1; V: TRBV19; length: 16; size: NA; D: NA; DNA: TGTGCCAGTACCAAAACCGGGGGGGGGAGGAACACTGAAGCTTTCTTT; CDR3: CASTKTGGGRNTEAFF
J: TRBJ1-5; V: TRBV18; length: 15; size: NA; D: NA; DNA: TGTGCCAGCTCACCATTACAGGTCCGCGATCAGCCCCAGCATTTT; CDR3: CASSPLQVRDQPQHF
J: TRBJ2-1; V: TRBV10-1; length: 14; size: NA; D: TRBD1; DNA: TGCGCCAGCAGCCTGACAGGGGGGTTAGGGGAGCAGTTCTTC; CDR3: CASSLTGGLGEQFF
J: TRBJ1-2; V: TRBV2; length: 15; size: NA; D: TRBD1; DNA: TGTGCCAGCAGTGCCCCTGACAGGGTTAGCTATGGCTACACCTTC; CDR3: CASSAPDRVSYGYTF
J: TRBJ1-4; V: TRBV18; length: 13; size: few; D: NA; DNA: TGTGCCAGCTCAATAAGACAGGCTGAAAAACTGTTTTTT; CDR3: CASSIRQAEKLFF
J: TRBJ1-1; V: TRBV15; length: 16; size: NA; D: NA; DNA: TGTGCCACCAGCATTGGCCCCGGGGGAAGGGGCACTGAAGCTTTCTTT; CDR3: CATSIGPGGRGTEAFF
J: TRBJ1-3; V: TRBV5-1; length: 13; size: NA; D: NA; DNA: TGCGCCAGCAGCTTGGGACAGGGAAACACCATATATTTT; CDR3: CASSLGQGNTIYF
J: TRBJ2-7; V: TRBV6-6; length: 11; size: NA; D: NA; DNA: TGTGCCAGCTCCGAGGTCAACGAGCAGTACTTC; CDR3: CASSEVNEQYF
J: TRBJ1-5; V: TRBV28; length: 16; size: NA; D: TRBD1; DNA: TGTGCCAGCAGTTTGCACAGGGGACAGGGACATCAGCCCCAGCATTTT; CDR3: CASSLHRGQGHQPQHF
J: TRBJ2-1; V: TRBV28; length: 14; size: NA; D: TRBD1; DNA: TGTGCCAGCAGTATACCGGGACAGCTTCAAGAGCAGTTCTTC; CDR3: CASSIPGQLQEQFF
J: TRBJ1-2; V: TRBV5-4; length: 14; size: NA; D: NA; DNA: TGTGCCAGCAGCTTGGGCAGGGAGGCCTATGGCTACACCTTC; CDR3: CASSLGREAYGYTF
J: TRBJ2-7; V: TRBV28; length: 12; size: NA; D: TRBD1; DNA: TGTGCCAGCGGAACAGGGGTGCACGAGCAGTACTTC; CDR3: CASGTGVHEQYF
J: TRBJ1-1; V: TRBV28; length: 14; size: few; D: NA; DNA: TGTGCCAGCAGTTTAGGGACAATGAACACTGAAGCTTTCTTT; CDR3: CASSLGTMNTEAFF
J: TRBJ2-7; V: TRBV4-1; length: 15; size: once; D: NA; DNA: TGCGCCAGCAGCCAAGATCCACTCCCTACCTACGAGCAGTACTTC; CDR3: CASSQDPLPTYEQYF
J: TRBJ2-7; V: TRBV28; length: 14; size: NA; D: NA; DNA: TGTGCCAGCAGTTTAAGTATGCTAGCCGAAGAGCAGTACTTC; CDR3: CASSLSMLAEEQYF
J: TRBJ1-5; V: TRBV6-5; length: 13; size: NA; D: NA; DNA: TGTGCCAGCGGGGGGACCCGCAATCAGCCCCAGCATTTT; CDR3: CASGGTRNQPQHF
J: TRBJ2-7; V: TRBV27; length: 20; size: NA; D: NA; DNA: TGTGCCAGCAGTTTATATGGCCGTATCGGCAGGGATCTTCCTACCTACGAGCAGTACTTC; CDR3: CASSLYGRIGRDLPTYEQYF
J: TRBJ1-2; V: TRBV7-9; length: 16; size: NA; D: TRBD1; DNA: TGTGCCAGCAGCCGAAGGGGGCAGGGGATATCCTATGGCTACACCTTC; CDR3: CASSRRGQGISYGYTF
J: TRBJ2-1; V: TRBV19; length: 17; size: few; D: NA; DNA: TGTGCCAGTAGTTGGTTCCAACAGGGCTTCTCCTACAATGAGCAGTTCTTC; CDR3: CASSWFQQGFSYNEQFF
J: TRBJ1-5; V: TRBV18; length: 13; size: NA; D: NA; DNA: TGTGCCAGCTCACTAAAAGCCAATCAGCCCCAGCATTTT; CDR3: CASSLKANQPQHF
J: TRBJ2-1; V: TRBV7-2; length: 16; size: NA; D: TRBD2; DNA: TGTGCCAGCAGCTTAGCACTAGCGGGAGCCAACAATGAGCAGTTCTTC; CDR3: CASSLALAGANNEQFF
J: TRBJ2-5; V: TRBV4-3; length: 14; size: NA; D: NA; DNA: TGCGCCAGCAGCCAAGCAAGGCTAGCAGAGACCCAGTACTTC; CDR3: CASSQARLAETQYF